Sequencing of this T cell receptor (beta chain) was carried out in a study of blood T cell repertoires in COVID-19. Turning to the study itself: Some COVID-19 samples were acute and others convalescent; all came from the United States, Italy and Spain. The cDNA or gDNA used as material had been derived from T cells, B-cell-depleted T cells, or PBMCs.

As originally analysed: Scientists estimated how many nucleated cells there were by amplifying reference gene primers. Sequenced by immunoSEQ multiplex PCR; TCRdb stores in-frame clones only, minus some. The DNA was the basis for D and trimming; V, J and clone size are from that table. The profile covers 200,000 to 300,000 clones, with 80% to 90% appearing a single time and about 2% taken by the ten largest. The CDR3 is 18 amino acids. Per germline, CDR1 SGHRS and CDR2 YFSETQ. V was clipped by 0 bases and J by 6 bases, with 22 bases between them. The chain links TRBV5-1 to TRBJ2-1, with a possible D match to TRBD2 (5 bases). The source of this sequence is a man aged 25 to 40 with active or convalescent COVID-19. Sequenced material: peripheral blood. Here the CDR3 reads CASSLAGLDYEDSNEQFF. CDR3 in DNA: TGCGCCAGCAGCTTGGCCGGACTCGACTATGAAGACTCCAATGAGCAGTTCTTC.